Each of the 28 T cell receptor beta chains below was sequenced from the same sample in a study of prognosis after radiotherapy for stage I lung cancer. From genomic DNA, two-round multiplex PCR was used to amplify TCR beta CDR3. The use of primers specific to each TRBV and TRBJ gene characterized first-round PCR. TCRdb processed the multiplex PCR reads anew with MiXCR; each CDR3 protein has one entry. The sample lists nearly 35,000 distinct CDR3 sequences, around 30% occurring once. Sequenced here: PBMCs, sampled before or after stereotactic body radiation therapy (not recorded which). The receptors originated from a donor over 45 with non-small cell lung cancer.

This clonotype was found many times. V is TRBV4-1 and J is TRBJ1-2, with D tentatively TRBD1 (5 bases). Trimming pared 4 bases from V and 5 bases from J, leaving 11 bases between. This CDR3 region has 13 residues. In germline, CDR1 is MGHRA, CDR2 YSYEKL. The CDR3 region has the DNA TGCGCCAGCAGCCCCGACAGTGGGTATGGCTACACCTTC. Translation: CASSPDSGYGYTF.

The sample holds many counts of this clonotype. The chain couples TRBV7-2 to TRBJ1-4; D is ambiguous. The V and J ends lost 2 bases and 0 bases respectively, with 10 bases between them. The CDR3 consists of 16 residues. The germline V gene has CDR1 SGHTA and CDR2 FQGNSA. CDR3 bases: TGTGCCAGCAGCTTAATCCAGGAAGCAACTAATGAAAAACTGTTTTTT. Its translation: CASSLIQEATNEKLFF.

This clonotype was seen many times. The chain links TRBV9 to TRBJ2-7; 11 bases are a match to TRBD2. This CDR3 has 14 residues. CDR1 is SGDLS and CDR2 is YYNGEE in the germline V gene. V shed 4 bases, J shed 4 bases, and the junction held 4 bases outside the gene matches. The chain's CDR3 is CASSISGGAYEQYF. In nucleotides, the CDR3 is TGTGCCAGCAGCATTAGCGGGGGGGCGTACGAGCAGTACTTC.

This clonotype has at least ten counts. V is TRBV5-1 and J is TRBJ1-1; D remains ambiguous. The CDR3 sequence is 13 residues long. Per the germline V gene, CDR1 is SGHRS and CDR2 is YFSETQ. Trimming removed 3 bases from V and 0 bases from J, with 6 bases in between. DNA of the CDR3: TGCGCCAGCAGCTGGAACATGAACACTGAAGCTTTCTTT. Encoded protein: CASSWNMNTEAFF. Full variable domain (rest looked up from reference TRBV5-1 and TRBJ1-1): KAGVTQTPRYLIKTRGQQVTLSCSPISGHRSVSWYQQTPGQGLQFLFEYFSETQRNKGNFPGRFSGRQFSNSRSEMNVSTLELGDSALYLCASSWNMNTEAFFGQGTRLTVV.

This clonotype was found many times. The chain couples TRBV5-1 to TRBJ2-7; D gene unclear. Germline CDR1 SGHRS, CDR2 YFSETQ. The germline V and J ends were trimmed by 4 bases and 3 bases, with 17 bases remaining between them. The CDR3 loop spans 15 amino acids. CDR3 nucleotides: TGCGCCAGCAGCCACTCGGGCCGACCCGTCTACGAGCAGTACTTC. It translates to CASSHSGRPVYEQYF.

This clonotype was detected ten times or more. The chain joins TRBV9 to TRBJ1-1; D gene ambiguous. Trimming shortened V by 0 bases and J by 5 bases, and 14 bases separated the two germline ends. CDR1 and CDR2 from the germline V gene are SGDLS and YYNGEE. The CDR3 length is 15 residues. CDR3 protein: CASSVDGRGSTEAFF. CDR3 nucleotides: TGTGCCAGCAGCGTAGATGGCCGGGGAAGTACTGAAGCTTTCTTT. The full variable domain, in which reference TRBV9 and TRBJ1-1 provide the parts outside the CDR3, is DSGVTQTPKHLITATGQRVTLRCSPRSGDLSVYWYQQSLDQGLQFLIQYYNGEERAKGNILERFSAQQFPDLHSELNLSSLELGDSALYFCASSVDGRGSTEAFFGQGTRLTVV.

This clonotype appeared a few times. One base away lies a much larger clone, so this may be a sequencing read error. The chain links TRBV6-1 to TRBJ1-3; D ambiguous. The CDR3 length is 14 residues. Germline V gene sequence: CDR1 MNHNS, CDR2 SASEGT. Between the trimmed V and J ends, which lost 7 bases and 0 bases, there was a span of 10 bases. CDR3 sequence reads: CASIRTVSGNTIYF. Here the CDR3 DNA reads TGTGCCAGCATCCGAACAGTCTCTGGAAACACCATATATTTT.

This clonotype appeared a few times. A much larger clone sits a single nucleotide away, making a read error possible. The chain combines TRBV7-9 with TRBJ2-5, with 8 bases aligning to TRBD1. CDR3 length: 14 residues. With 4 bases clipped from V and 7 bases from J, the junction kept 8 bases outside the gene matches. Germline V gene data show CDR1 as SEHNR and CDR2 as FQNEAQ (reference sequence). The CDR3 loop is CASSSDRDGGTQYF. In DNA form, the CDR3 reads TGTGCCAGCAGCTCGGACAGGGACGGAGGGACCCAGTACTTC.

Remarks on this clonotype: It differs at one base from a far larger clone, so likely a read error. The rearrangement joins TRBV6-1 to TRBJ1-1; tentative D call: TRBD1 (5 bases). Trimming took off 5 bases at V and 3 bases at J, with 19 bases between the two ends. CDR1 MNHNS and CDR2 SASEGT come from the germline V gene. This CDR3 is 16 amino acids long. CDR3 DNA: TGTGCCAGCAGTTCCCCAACAGGATTCGGGTACACTGAAGCTTTCTTT. Its protein product is CASSSPTGFGYTEAFF.

In this sample, this clonotype turned up many times. This chain links TRBV6-2 or TRBV6-3 with TRBJ2-7; TRBD2 is a possible D gene (7 bases). The V end lost 7 bases, the J end lost 0 bases, and 16 bases lay between the germline ends. CDR3 length: 15 amino acids. Germline lookup yields CDR1 MNHEY and CDR2 SVGEGT. CDR3 nucleotides: TGTGCCAGCAACACCCGGGGGGCTTTCTCCTACGAGCAGTACTTC. This encodes CASNTRGAFSYEQYF.

For this clonotype: Germline and junction disagree at one end, which may indicate a read error. The chain links TRBV20-1 to TRBJ2-7, with a possible D match to TRBD2 (6 bases). The CDR3 loop spans 14 amino acids. The germline gives CDR1 DFQATT, CDR2 SNEGSKA (reference sequence). The CDR3 DNA reads TGCAGTGCTAGAATCCCGGGAGAACACTACGGGCAGTACTTC. Amino acid sequence: CSARIPGEHYGQYF.

About this clonotype: With a much larger clone just one base away, this may be a read error. This chain links TRBV7-9 with TRBJ2-3; unclear D gene. The V end was cut by 6 bases, the J end by 2 bases, with 9 bases between. The CDR3 has 13 residues. Germline V lookup: CDR1 SEHNR, CDR2 FQNEAQ (reference sequence). The CDR3 region is CASSVFATDTQYF. CDR3 DNA sequence: TGTGCCAGCAGTGTGTTTGCCACAGATACGCAGTATTTT.

This clonotype was counted at least ten times. V usage is TRBV19 and J usage is TRBJ2-7; TRBD1 aligns across 7 bases. CDR3 size: 15 residues. The J segment lost 0 bases and the V segment lost 5 bases, leaving 7 bases of the junction unmatched. Looked up from germline, CDR1 is LNHDA and CDR2 is SQIVND (reference sequence). The CDR3 nucleotides read TGTGCCAGTAGTCCCACCTGGGACAGCTCCTACGAGCAGTACTTC. The encoded protein is CASSPTWDSSYEQYF. The full variable domain, its missing parts supplied by reference TRBV19 and TRBJ2-7, is DGGITQSPKYLFRKEGQNVTLSCEQNLNHDAMYWYRQDPGQGLRLIYYSQIVNDFQKGDIAEGYSVSREKKESFPLTVTSAQKNPTAFYLCASSPTWDSSYEQYFGPGTRLTVT.

This clonotype has a count of ten or more. This chain joins TRBV27 and TRBJ2-3; TRBD1 matches 8 bases. This CDR3 is built from 17 residues. The J segment lost 9 bases and the V segment lost 5 bases, leaving 19 bases of the junction unmatched. Germline V gene sequence: CDR1 MNHEY, CDR2 SMNVEV (reference sequence). The CDR3, as DNA: TGTGCCAGCAGTGCACCCCCCGGGACAGGAGGACTTAGGACGCAGTATTTT. It specifies CASSAPPGTGGLRTQYF.

This clonotype has ten or more counts. The V and J genes are TRBV20-1 and TRBJ1-2; D unclear. Germline V gene data show CDR1 as DFQATT and CDR2 as SNEGSKA (reference sequence). The length of the CDR3 is 14 residues. With 5 bases removed from V and 1 base from J, the gap between germline ends came to 14 bases. CDR3 bases: TGCAGTGCTGGCGGCGGGTTTGTTAACTATGGCTACACCTTC. Translated, it gives CSAGGGFVNYGYTF.

This clonotype was recorded many times. The CDR3 loop reads CATSRDNAQRGGYTF. CDR3 nucleotides: TGTGCCACCAGCAGAGATAATGCGCAGCGGGGTGGCTACACCTTC. This rearrangement joins TRBV15 to TRBJ1-2; no reliable D call. The CDR3 is made up of 15 amino acids. The V gene lost 0 bases and the J gene lost 7 bases, with 15 bases spanning the gap. Germline V CDR1 and CDR2: LNHNV, YYDKDF (reference sequence).

This clonotype was recorded many times. This chain uses TRBV4-1 with TRBJ1-6; no firm D call. CDR3 length: 15 amino acids. CDR1 and CDR2 (germline): MGHRA, YSYEKL. V shed 4 bases and J shed 9 bases, with 16 bases lying between them. In DNA form, the CDR3 reads TGCGCCAGCAGCCCTCCCATCGGTGAGGCTTCACCCCTCCACTTT. Amino acid sequence: CASSPPIGEASPLHF.

This clonotype was seen ten or more times. The rearrangement links TRBV12-3 or TRBV12-4 to TRBJ1-6; 9 bases agree with TRBD1. V trimming: 3 bases; J trimming: 8 bases; junction bases outside the gene matches: 8. The CDR3 is 16 amino acids. CDR3 region: CASSFRGTGLDSPLHF. The CDR3 region has the DNA TGTGCCAGCAGTTTCCGGGGGACAGGGTTAGATTCACCCCTCCACTTT.

V gene TRBV5-4 combines with J gene TRBJ2-5; possibly TRBD1 for D (7 bases). CDR1 and CDR2 (germline): SGHNT, YYREEE (reference sequence). V lost 6 bases and J lost 5, with 17 bases in between. The CDR3 loop spans 14 amino acids. CDR3 nucleotide sequence: TGTGCCAGCACAATAGGAGGGGGCGAGGAGACCCAGTACTTC. Protein product: CASTIGGGEETQYF.

This clonotype was recorded many times. This chain joins TRBV6-1 and TRBJ1-2, with 7 bases fitting TRBD1. V shed 9 bases and J 8 bases; nucleotides not matched to a gene: 15. Germline CDR1 reads MNHNS; CDR2 reads SASEGT. This CDR3 region has 14 residues. CDR3 loop: CASNPAGQLQGYTF. The CDR3 DNA reads TGTGCCAGTAACCCTGCGGGACAGTTACAGGGCTACACCTTC.

This clonotype showed up many times. This chain connects TRBV6-1 to TRBJ2-1, with TRBD2 matching over 12 bases. The V segment lost 7 bases and the J segment 5 bases; nucleotides outside the gene matches: 6. CDR3 size: 15 residues. Germline lookup yields CDR1 MNHNS and CDR2 SASEGT. Written as DNA, the CDR3 is TGTGCCAGCAATACCGGACTAGCGGGGAACAATGAGCAGTTCTTC. Encoded protein: CASNTGLAGNNEQFF.

Points on this clonotype: Since a much larger clone is just one base distant, this may be a read error. V and J are TRBV29-1 and TRBJ2-2, with unresolved D. In germline, CDR1 is SQVTM, CDR2 ANQGSEA. This CDR3 has 13 residues. Trimming pared 7 bases from V and 7 bases from J, leaving 16 bases between. The DNA of the CDR3 is TGCAGCGCCTCGAATAGTTCCAACGGGGAGCTGTTTTTT. Its protein is CSASNSSNGELFF.

This clonotype has just a few counts. Possible read error: a much larger clone is one base away. V and J are TRBV20-1 and TRBJ2-2; D remains unclear. Between the trimmed V and J ends, which lost 4 bases and 3 bases, there was a span of 9 bases. This CDR3 is 13 amino acids long. Germline V gene lookup returns CDR1 DFQATT and CDR2 SNEGSKA (reference sequence). CDR3 in DNA: TGCAGTGCTATTGAGATTGACACCGGGGAGCTGTTTTTT. Translation: CSAIEIDTGELFF.

This clonotype was recorded at least ten times. The chain recombines TRBV6-2 or TRBV6-3 with TRBJ2-7; D gene ambiguous. CDR3 length: 12 residues. V lost 4 bases to trimming and J lost 5 bases, with 9 bases between them. Germline V CDR1 and CDR2: MNHEY, SVGEGT. For the CDR3, the DNA is TGTGCCAGCAGTTCTGAGGTTCACGAGCAGTACTTC. Residues: CASSSEVHEQYF.

The V gene is TRBV19, the J gene TRBJ2-3, with a tentative D call TRBD1 (6 bases). The DNA end is a closer match to TRBJ1-5, so the J assignment may be wrong. The CDR3 has 16 amino acids. Germline V gene sequence: CDR1 LNHDA, CDR2 SQIVND (reference sequence). CDR3 DNA sequence: TGTGCCAGTAGTGTCCCTAGCGGGGGGGCCGGAGATACGCAGCATTTT. Amino acid sequence: CASSVPSGGAGDTQHF.

This clonotype was seen repeatedly, ten times or more. The chain joins TRBV10-3 to TRBJ2-2; a weak D match, TRBD1 (7 bases). Germline V gene sequence: CDR1 ENHRY, CDR2 SYGVKD. The CDR3 is 18 residues long. The V end was cut by 4 bases, the J end by 2 bases, with 20 bases between. Here the CDR3 DNA reads TGTGCCATCAGTGCAAGGCTAGGAGGGGGCCCAAACACCGGGGAGCTGTTTTTT. This encodes CAISARLGGGPNTGELFF.

This clonotype was detected many times. V is TRBV5-1 and J is TRBJ2-7; 7 bases line up with TRBD1. CDR3 length: 13 residues. CDR1 is SGHRS and CDR2 is YFSETQ in the germline V gene. The J segment lost 2 bases and the V segment lost 9 bases, leaving 8 bases of the junction unmatched. CDR3 DNA sequence: TGCGCCACCGGCCGGGACAGCACCTACGAGCAGTACTTC. It yields the protein CATGRDSTYEQYF.

This clonotype was seen at least ten times. The genes are TRBV6-1 and TRBJ2-7; D possibly matches TRBD1 or TRBD2 (7 bases each). Germline V gives CDR1 MNHNS, CDR2 SASEGT. CDR3 length equals 14 residues. V lost 6 bases and J 1 base, leaving 13 bases between the germline ends. The CDR3 protein is CASSRGTTSYEQYF. The CDR3 DNA is TGTGCCAGCAGCAGGGGGACTACTTCCTACGAGCAGTACTTC.